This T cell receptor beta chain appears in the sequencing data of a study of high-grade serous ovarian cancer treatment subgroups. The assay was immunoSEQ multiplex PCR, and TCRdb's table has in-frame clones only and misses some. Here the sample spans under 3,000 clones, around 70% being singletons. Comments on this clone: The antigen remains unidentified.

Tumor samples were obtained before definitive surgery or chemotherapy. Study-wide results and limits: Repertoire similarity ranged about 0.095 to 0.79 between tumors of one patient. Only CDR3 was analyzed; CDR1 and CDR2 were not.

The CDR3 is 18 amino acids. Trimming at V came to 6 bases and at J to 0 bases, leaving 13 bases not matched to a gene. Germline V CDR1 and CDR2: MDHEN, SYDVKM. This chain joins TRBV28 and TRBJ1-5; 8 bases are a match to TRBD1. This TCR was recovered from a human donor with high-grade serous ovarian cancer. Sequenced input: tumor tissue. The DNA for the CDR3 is TGTGCCAGCAGCGGAATAACCGGGACAGGATATAGCAATCAGCCCCAGCATTTT. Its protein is CASSGITGTGYSNQPQHF.